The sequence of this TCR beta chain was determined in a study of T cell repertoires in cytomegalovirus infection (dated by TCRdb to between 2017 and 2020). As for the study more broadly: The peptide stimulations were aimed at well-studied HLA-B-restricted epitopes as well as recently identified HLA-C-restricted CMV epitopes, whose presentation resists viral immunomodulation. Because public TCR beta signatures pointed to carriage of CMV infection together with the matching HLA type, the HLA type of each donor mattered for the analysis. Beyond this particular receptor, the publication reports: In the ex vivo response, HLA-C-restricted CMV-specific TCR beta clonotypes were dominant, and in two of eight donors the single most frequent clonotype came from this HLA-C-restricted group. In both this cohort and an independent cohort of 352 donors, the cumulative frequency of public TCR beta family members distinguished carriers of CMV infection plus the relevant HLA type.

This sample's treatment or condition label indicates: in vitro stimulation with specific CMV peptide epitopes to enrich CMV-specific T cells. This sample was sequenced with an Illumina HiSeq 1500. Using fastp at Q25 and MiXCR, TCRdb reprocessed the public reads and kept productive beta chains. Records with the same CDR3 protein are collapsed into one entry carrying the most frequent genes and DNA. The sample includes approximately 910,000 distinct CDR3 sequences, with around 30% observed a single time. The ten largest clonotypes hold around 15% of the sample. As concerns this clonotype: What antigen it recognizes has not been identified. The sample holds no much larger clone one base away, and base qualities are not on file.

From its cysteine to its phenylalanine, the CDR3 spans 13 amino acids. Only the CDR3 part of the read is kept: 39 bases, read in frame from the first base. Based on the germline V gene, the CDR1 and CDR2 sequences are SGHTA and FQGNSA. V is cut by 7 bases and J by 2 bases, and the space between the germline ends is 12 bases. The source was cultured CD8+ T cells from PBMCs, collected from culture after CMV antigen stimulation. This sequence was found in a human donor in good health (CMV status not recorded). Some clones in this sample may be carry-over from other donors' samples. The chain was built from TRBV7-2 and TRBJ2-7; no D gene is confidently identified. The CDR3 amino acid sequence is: CASTWGGTYEQYF. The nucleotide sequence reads TGTGCCAGCACCTGGGGTGGAACCTACGAGCAGTACTTC.